Listed here are 2 T cell receptor beta chains from one sample, sequenced in a study of T cell changes during pregnancy in multiple sclerosis. Here immunoSEQ multiplex PCR was the method, and the copy in TCRdb shows in-frame clones only, minus some. Among more than 20,000 clones, around 93% were seen once, and the ten largest hold 0.65% to 0.85%. The material was CD4+ T cells from peripheral blood mononuclear cells, obtained in the third trimester of pregnancy. The receptors shown here come from a female donor with multiple sclerosis, enrolled in a pregnancy study.

This clone was found once. This rearrangement joins TRBV2 to TRBJ1-3; TRBD1 is a possible D gene (5 bases). V gave up 9 bases and J gave up 0 bases, with 15 bases separating them. The length of the CDR3 is 15 residues. CDR1 and CDR2 from the germline V gene are SNHLY and FYNNEI. CDR3 sequence: CASASGSPSGNTIYF. The CDR3 bases are TGTGCCAGTGCCTCAGGGTCCCCCTCTGGAAACACCATATATTTT.

V gene TRBV7-2 combines with J gene TRBJ2-1; 7 bases map to TRBD2. The CDR3 has 13 amino acids. Germline CDR1 reads SGHTA; CDR2 reads FQGNSA. J lost 8 bases, V lost 2 bases, and 3 bases had no gene match. CDR3 DNA sequence: TGTGCCAGCAGCTTAATGAGCGGGGATGAGCAGTTCTTC. Translating it yields CASSLMSGDEQFF.